The clone carrying this TCR beta chain has just a few counts. This record comes from a study of blood T cell repertoires in COVID-19. Study in general: In each case, the material was cDNA or gDNA derived from T cells, B-cell-depleted T cells, or PBMCs.

Profiled with immunoSEQ multiplex PCR; TCRdb holds only in-frame clones, not every one. The sample consists of over 100,000 clones, 82% of them appearing once. In germline, CDR1 is MNHEY, CDR2 SVGAGI. This CDR3 contains 13 residues. The germline V and J ends were trimmed by 5 bases and 1 base, with 8 bases remaining between them. Input material: peripheral blood. The chain combines TRBV6-5 with TRBJ1-2; TRBD1 is a possible D gene (5 bases). The TCR sequence derives from a man in his 70s with acute or convalescent COVID-19. Written as DNA, the CDR3 is TGTGCCAGCAGTCGCGACAGTAACTATGGCTACACCTTC. Its protein product is CASSRDSNYGYTF.